This T cell receptor beta chain comes out of a study of metastatic and nonmetastatic thyroid tumors. The wider study: Across peripheral blood and tumor or nodule tissue samples taken from malignant and benign thyroid patients, the repertoires were compared with one another.

Source study methods: Researchers built a distant-metastasis classifier for papillary thyroid cancer that drew on CDR3 differences across clinicopathological groups. TCRdb reanalyzed the PCR reads with MiXCR. TCRdb's processing, not the authors' own work, is the source of the V and J calls. Here the sample spans 30,000 to 40,000 clones, over 25% being singletons. This clone has at least ten counts. Every patient underwent thyroid surgery untreated. Sequenced input: blood. The TCR sequence derives from a female donor with papillary thyroid cancer or a benign thyroid nodule (not recorded which). Some clones in this sample may be carry-over from other donors' samples.

For the CDR3, the DNA is TGTGCCAGCAGCACAAACACAGATACGCAGTATTTT. This sequence encodes CASSTNTDTQYF. This chain links TRBV28 with TRBJ2-3, with no clear D. The germline V gene encodes CDR1 MDHEN and CDR2 SYDVKM. Trimming pared 6 bases from V and 2 bases from J, leaving 6 bases between. This CDR3 has 12 amino acids.